This T cell receptor (beta chain) was retrieved from a study of shared clonotypes between healthy human individuals. Overall study context: Used for every donor were three CD4 naive, three CD4 memory, two CD8 naive and one CD8 memory plate. Study-wide findings and caveats: Genetic and exposure-history diversity was limited by the few donors. The sharing of about 5.3% of naive CD4 clonotypes was seen across a few donors.

Profiling relied on immunoSEQ multiplex PCR, and the TCRdb table lists in-frame clones only, not all of them. The repertoire holds millions of clones, approximately 94% seen once, with 1.7% in the top ten. Of note for this clone: The antigen remains undetermined.

CD8 cells classed as naive were CD45RO-negative and positively selected for CCR7, excluding terminally differentiated effector memory CD45RA+ cells. The sequenced sample consisted of naive CD8+ T cells from PBMCs. This receptor was taken from a man younger than 35 in good health. Some clones in this sample may be carry-over from other donors' samples.

The CDR3 is CASSGGQGGNEKLFF. As DNA, the CDR3 is TGTGCCAGCAGCGGCGGACAGGGGGGAAATGAAAAACTGTTTTTT. The chain carries TRBV5-6 and TRBJ1-4, with 10 nucleotides matching TRBD1. V shed 4 bases, J shed 5 bases, and the junction held 5 bases outside the gene matches. The CDR3 length is 15 residues. In germline, CDR1 is SGHDT, CDR2 YYEEEE.